This TCR beta chain derives from a study of breast tumors, draining lymph nodes, adjacent tissues. Study-level points and caveats: Tumor T cell lymph node origin was a supported hypothesis, not proven. Luminal-like breast cancer showed significantly greater tumor-nontumor repertoire similarity than basal-like breast cancer did. Tumor TCR diversity was below lymph nodes but above nontumor tissue. Data fit most tumor T cells coming from lymph node, expanding in tumor.

Axillary draining lymph nodes of breast cancer patients supplied the node samples. This clonotype showed up many times. Its antigen is not known. Via MiXCR, TCRdb re-called the multiplex PCR reads, giving one row per CDR3 protein. This table holds 130,000 or so distinct CDR3 sequences, around 20% found once. The receptor's source is a female donor with breast cancer. Some clones in this sample may be carry-over from other donors' samples. Sequencing was carried out using axillary lymph node tissue.

The CDR3 sequence: CASSLIREGNEQYF. Here the CDR3 DNA reads TGCGCCAGCAGCTTGATACGAGAGGGGAACGAGCAGTACTTC. This sequence joins TRBV5-1 and TRBJ2-7; either TRBD1 or TRBD2 may fit D (5 bases each). Trimming cost V 1 base and J 5 bases, with 13 bases left between them. Germline V lookup: CDR1 SGHRS, CDR2 YFSETQ. The CDR3 sequence is 14 residues long.